The sample holds a few counts of the clone carrying this TCR beta chain. Its specificity is not known. Trimming stripped 3 bases from V and 7 bases from J, with 10 bases between. The CDR3 has 14 amino acids. This specimen comes from a study of neurological immune-mediated disorders. The cDNA came from 5'RACE, which used 10-nucleotide random UMIs. TCRdb passed the 5' RACE reads through MiXCR, listing each CDR3 protein once. The sample includes 45,000 to 50,000 distinct CDR3 sequences, around 4.3% seen only once; the top ten take 5.5% to 6.5%. Study results and caveats: Phylogenetic grouping placed 18 of 34 multiple sclerosis patients' repertoires in one related-CDR3 cluster, a possible signature. In HTLV-1-associated myelopathy, TCR clonal expansion was greatest, and in multiple sclerosis it was least, below healthy controls.

Material: PBMCs. The chain combines TRBV12-3 or TRBV12-4 with TRBJ1-6; D uncertain. The clonotype comes from a woman between 55 and 75 years old with multiple sclerosis. The CDR3 protein is CASSFGRPNSPLHF. The CDR3 DNA sequence: TGTGCCAGCAGTTTCGGCAGACCCAATTCACCCCTCCACTTT.